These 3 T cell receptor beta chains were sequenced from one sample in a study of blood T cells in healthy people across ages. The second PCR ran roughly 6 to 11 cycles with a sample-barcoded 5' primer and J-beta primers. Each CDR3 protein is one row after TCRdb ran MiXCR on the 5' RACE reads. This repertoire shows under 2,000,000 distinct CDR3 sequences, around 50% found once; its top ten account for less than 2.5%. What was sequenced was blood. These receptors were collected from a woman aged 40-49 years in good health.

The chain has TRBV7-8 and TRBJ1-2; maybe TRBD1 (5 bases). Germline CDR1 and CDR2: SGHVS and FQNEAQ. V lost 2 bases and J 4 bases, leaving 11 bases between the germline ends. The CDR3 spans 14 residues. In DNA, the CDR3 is TGTGCCAGCAGCTTAAACCAGGGTGGCTATGGCTACACCTTC. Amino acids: CASSLNQGGYGYTF.

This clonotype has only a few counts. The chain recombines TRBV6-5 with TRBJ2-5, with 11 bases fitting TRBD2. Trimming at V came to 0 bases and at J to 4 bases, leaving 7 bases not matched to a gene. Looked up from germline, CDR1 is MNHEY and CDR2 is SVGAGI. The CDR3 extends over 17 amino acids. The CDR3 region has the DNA TGTGCCAGCAGTTACTCGATAGCGGGGGGGCTTAGAGAGACCCAGTACTTC. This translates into CASSYSIAGGLRETQYF.

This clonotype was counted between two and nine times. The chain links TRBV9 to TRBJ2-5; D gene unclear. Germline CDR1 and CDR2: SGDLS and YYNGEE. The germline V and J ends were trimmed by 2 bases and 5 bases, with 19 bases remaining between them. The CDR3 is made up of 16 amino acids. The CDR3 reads CASSVADRPIEETQYF. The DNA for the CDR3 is TGTGCCAGCAGCGTCGCGGACCGGCCGATTGAGGAGACCCAGTACTTC. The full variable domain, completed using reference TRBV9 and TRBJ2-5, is DSGVTQTPKHLITATGQRVTLRCSPRSGDLSVYWYQQSLDQGLQFLIQYYNGEERAKGNILERFSAQQFPDLHSELNLSSLELGDSALYFCASSVADRPIEETQYFGPGTRLLVL.